The 9 T cell receptor beta chains reported below all come from one sample, sequenced in a study of T cell responses to AZD1222 COVID-19 vaccine. Sequenced by immunoSEQ multiplex PCR; TCRdb stores in-frame clones only, minus some. The sample has approximately 150,000 clones, 70% to 90% seen once. The starting material was peripheral blood, obtained 28 days after the second dose of the MenACWY control vaccine. The source is an adult who received the MenACWY meningococcal vaccine as a control.

The chain couples TRBV25-1 to TRBJ1-1; TRBD1 aligns across 10 bases. Germline-derived CDR1 and CDR2 are MGHDK and SYGVNS. This CDR3 has 13 residues. The V and J ends lost 7 bases and 4 bases, in that order; junction bases with no gene match: 3. This CDR3 is CASKGQGTTEAFF. CDR3 nucleotides: TGTGCCAGCAAGGGACAGGGGACCACTGAAGCTTTCTTT.

Comments on this clone: The junction departs from germline at one end; a sequencing error may be responsible. The V and J genes are TRBV15 and TRBJ1-4; 8 bases match TRBD1. CDR3 length: 14 residues. The germline V gene has CDR1 LNHNV and CDR2 YYDKDF (reference sequence). CDR3 DNA: TGTGCCACCAGAAGAGGACAGGGTTGGGAAAAACTGTTTTTT. It specifies CATRRGQGWEKLFF.

V is TRBV28 and J is TRBJ1-4; D unresolved. V lost 1 base and J lost 8, with 14 bases in between. Per germline, CDR1 MDHEN and CDR2 SYDVKM. The CDR3 spans 15 residues. CDR3 in amino acids: CASSLFRREGEKLFF. For the CDR3, the DNA is TGTGCCAGCAGTTTATTTAGGAGGGAAGGGGAAAAACTGTTTTTT.

This chain joins TRBV12-3 or TRBV12-4 and TRBJ2-7; no clear D gene. V was cut by 2 bases and J by 5 bases, with 7 bases left in between. There are 12 residues in the CDR3. The CDR3 bases are TGTGCCAGCAGTTTACAGAGTCACGAGCAGTACTTC. Protein product: CASSLQSHEQYF.

The V and J genes are TRBV29-1 and TRBJ2-1, with D tentatively TRBD2 (6 bases). The CDR3 covers 15 residues. Germline CDR1 reads SQVTM; CDR2 reads ANQGSEA. The V gene lost 5 bases and the J gene lost 4 bases, with 18 bases spanning the gap. The CDR3 DNA reads TGCAGCGTTTTCCCCGGGAGTCATATTTACAATGAGCAGTTCTTC. Its translation: CSVFPGSHIYNEQFF.

The chain uses TRBV3-1 (or the pseudogene TRBV3-2) and TRBJ1-1; 8 bases match TRBD1. The trim removed 4 bases at V and 5 bases at J, leaving 6 bases unmatched. The CDR3 extends over 14 amino acids. Germline loops: CDR1 LGHDT, CDR2 YNNKEL (reference sequence). The CDR3 bases are TGTGCCAGCAGCCGGCAGGGGGCGCCGACTGAAGCTTTCTTT. Translated: CASSRQGAPTEAFF.

This chain joins TRBV5-6 and TRBJ1-2, with TRBD1 matching over 9 bases. V gave up 2 bases and J gave up 4 bases; unmatched junction bases: 6. The V gene's germline CDR1 is SGHDT and CDR2 YYEEEE. The CDR3 has 15 amino acids. The CDR3 nucleotides are TGTGCCAGCAGCTTTAGGGGACAGGGTCCCTATGGCTACACCTTC. Its translation: CASSFRGQGPYGYTF.

This CDR3 reads CASSFGGGSWEKLFF. The CDR3 nucleotides read TGTGCCAGCAGTTTTGGCGGGGGATCGTGGGAAAAACTGTTTTTT. The chain uses TRBV28 and TRBJ1-4, with D possibly matching TRBD1 (5 bases). V lost 3 bases, J lost 8 bases, and 16 bases lay in between. This CDR3 spans 15 amino acids. Per germline, CDR1 MDHEN and CDR2 SYDVKM.

The chain recombines TRBV11-1 with TRBJ2-7; no firm D call. The CDR3 is 13 residues long. Germline V CDR1 and CDR2: SGHAT, FQDESV (reference sequence). Trimming removed 5 bases from V and 7 bases from J, with 15 bases in between. The CDR3 DNA follows: TGTGCCAGCAGCCTCGGGCTGATTAAGGAGCAGTACTTC. Translating gives CASSLGLIKEQYF.